This T cell receptor (beta chain) was profiled in a study of blood T cell repertoires in COVID-19. Germline CDR1 is KGHSH and CDR2 is LQKENI. V lost 1 base, J lost 5 bases, and 9 bases lay in between. The CDR3 totals 14 residues. Profiling relied on immunoSEQ multiplex PCR, and the TCRdb table lists in-frame clones only, not all of them. The sample has 120,000 or so clones, over 75% seen once. This receptor was identified in a woman aged 60-75 years with acute or convalescent COVID-19. The chain carries TRBV18 and TRBJ1-5; tentative D call: TRBD1 (5 bases). The sample was peripheral blood. This CDR3 is CASSPRKGDQPQHF. The CDR3 bases are TGTGCCAGCTCACCACGAAAAGGGGATCAGCCCCAGCATTTT.